Below are 9 T cell receptor beta chains sequenced from a single sample in a study of control samples from healthy donors and cancer patients (dated by TCRdb to 2020 to 2022). Libraries came from the immunoSEQ multiplex PCR assay. TCRdb's version of the immuneACCESS table is confined to in-frame rearrangements and falls short of the full clone set. An unresolved V gene accounts for under half of the shortfall where checked; the remainder is of unknown origin. The sample contains about 130,000 clones, more than 85% of them found a single time. Together, the top ten hold roughly 8.6% of the sample. The specimen was blood. These receptors were obtained from a man younger than 30 in good health.

The chain carries TRBV6-5 and TRBJ2-3; either TRBD1 or TRBD2 may fit D (6 bases each). There are 14 residues in the CDR3. The germline CDR1 and CDR2 sequences are MNHEY and SVGAGI. Trimming stripped 3 bases from V and 6 bases from J, with 13 bases between. CDR3 nucleotides: TGTGCCAGCAGTTATCGGGGGCGCCGGGATACGCAGTATTTT. It encodes CASSYRGRRDTQYF.

The J gene is TRBJ2-2, the V gene TRBV5-6; 8 bases map to TRBD1. CDR3 size: 17 residues. V was pared by 2 bases and J by 2 bases, with 8 bases of the junction left unmatched. Germline V gene data show CDR1 as SGHDT and CDR2 as YYEEEE. The CDR3 DNA sequence: TGTGCCAGCAGCTTTCGAGACAGGGGCTATAACACCGGGGAGCTGTTTTTT. It is translated as CASSFRDRGYNTGELFF.

The table lists this clone with a count of one. The chain has TRBV3-1 (or the pseudogene TRBV3-2) and TRBJ2-5; D is unresolved. CDR3 length: 15 amino acids. The V and J ends lost 0 bases and 7 bases respectively, with 15 bases between them. Germline CDR1 is LGHDT and CDR2 is YNNKEL (reference sequence). The CDR3 nucleotides are TGTGCCAGCAGCCAAGATCGGGTCCGTAAAGCGACCCAGTACTTC. Protein: CASSQDRVRKATQYF.

This rearrangement joins TRBV2 to TRBJ1-2; D uncertain. Germline-derived CDR1 and CDR2 are SNHLY and FYNNEI. The length of the CDR3 is 13 residues. V lost 7 bases to trimming and J lost 1 base, with 10 bases between them. The CDR3 sequence is CASTAAFNYGYTF. The CDR3 DNA reads TGTGCCAGCACGGCTGCCTTTAACTATGGCTACACCTTC. Supplemented by reference TRBV2 and TRBJ1-2, the full variable domain reads EPEVTQTPSHQVTQMGQEVILRCVPISNHLYFYWYRQILGQKVEFLVSFYNNEISEKSEIFDDQFSVERPDGSNFTLKIRSTKLEDSAMYFCASTAAFNYGYTFGSGTRLTVV.

The genes are TRBV28 and TRBJ1-2; perhaps TRBD1 as D (6 bases). Germline loops: CDR1 MDHEN, CDR2 SYDVKM. The V end was cut by 6 bases, the J end by 3 bases, with 14 bases between. The CDR3 spans 14 residues. The chain's CDR3 is CASRFRGGDYGYTF. The CDR3 nucleotides are TGTGCCAGCAGATTCCGGGGGGGCGACTATGGCTACACCTTC.

The chain couples TRBV18 to TRBJ1-2; D is ambiguous. The germline gives CDR1 KGHSH, CDR2 LQKENI. There are 15 residues in the CDR3. V was shortened by 6 bases and J by 4 bases, with 18 bases between the two germline ends. CDR3 region: CASSPTTVRGYGYTF. The DNA for the CDR3 is TGTGCCAGCTCCCCTACTACCGTACGTGGCTATGGCTACACCTTC.

This chain connects TRBV12-2 to TRBJ1-2. TRBV12-2 is designated a pseudogene. The CDR3 runs 16 residues. CDR3 bases: TGTGCAAGTCGCTTTCCGTGCTCTAGGGACTCAGAGGGCTACACCTTC. Translating it yields CASRFPCSRDSEGYTF.

The chain uses TRBV11-2 and TRBJ1-1, with 9 bases fitting TRBD1. The CDR3 has 13 residues. V trimming: 7 bases; J trimming: 5 bases; junction bases outside the gene matches: 5. CDR1 is SGHAT, CDR2 FQNNGV, per germline. In nucleotides, the CDR3 is TGTGCCAGCAACAGGGGGCTGAGGACTGAAGCTTTCTTT. It translates to CASNRGLRTEAFF.

The rearrangement uses TRBV15 and TRBJ2-1; D unclear. Germline V CDR1 and CDR2: LNHNV, YYDKDF (reference sequence). This CDR3 has 14 residues. Deletions cut 5 bases from V and 5 bases from J, with 13 bases between. The CDR3, as DNA: TGTGCCACCAGCCTCCGTCCCACTGACAATGAGCAGTTCTTC. The encoded protein is CATSLRPTDNEQFF.